The 15 T cell receptor beta chains below come from one sample, sequenced in a study of blood T cells in healthy people across ages. For the second PCR, which ran for roughly 6 to 11 cycles, a sample-barcoded 5' primer and a J-beta primer mix were used. MiXCR was run by TCRdb on the 5' RACE reads, yielding one entry per CDR3 protein. This table holds approximately 1.5 million distinct CDR3 sequences, roughly two fifths found once. Sequenced: blood. The receptors come from a woman aged 18-29 years in good health.

The genes are TRBV20-1 and TRBJ2-5, with 7 bases identical to TRBD2. J lost 11 bases, V lost 6 bases, and 15 bases had no gene match. The CDR3 is made up of 13 amino acids. Germline V lookup: CDR1 DFQATT, CDR2 SNEGSKA (reference sequence). The CDR3, as DNA: TGCAGTGCAACCTCCGGACTCCGGGGGGAGCAGTACTTC. This translates into CSATSGLRGEQYF.

The gene calls are TRBV29-1 and TRBJ2-1; a possible D gene is TRBD2 (5 bases). This CDR3 region has 13 residues. Germline CDR1 is SQVTM and CDR2 is ANQGSEA. CDR3 nucleotides: TGCTTAGTTGAGGGCCTGGGTTACAATGAGCAGTTCTTC. Residues: CLVEGLGYNEQFF.

The rearrangement joins TRBV20-1 to TRBJ2-1, with TRBD1 as a possible D gene (7 bases). CDR1 and CDR2 from the germline V gene are DFQATT and SNEGSKA (reference sequence). V gave up 2 bases and J gave up 0 bases, with 11 bases separating them. The CDR3 sequence is 15 residues long. CDR3 sequence: CSARQGGSSYNEQFF. The CDR3 DNA follows: TGCAGTGCTAGACAGGGGGGAAGCTCCTACAATGAGCAGTTCTTC.

This clonotype was detected a few times. This chain joins TRBV2 and TRBJ1-1; D not certain. Between the trimmed V and J ends, which lost 6 bases and 1 base, there was a span of 18 bases. CDR1 and CDR2 (germline): SNHLY, FYNNEI. The CDR3 length is 16 residues. Here the CDR3 reads CASRSQATIGNTEAFF. The DNA of the CDR3 is TGTGCCAGCAGGTCGCAGGCCACGATTGGGAACACTGAAGCTTTCTTT.

This clonotype was recorded at least ten times. The chain couples TRBV3-1 to TRBJ2-1, with 9 bases aligning to TRBD2. The CDR3 is 15 amino acids. After removal of 1 base from V and 4 bases from J, the junction contained 2 bases not matched to a gene. Germline V gene sequence: CDR1 LGHDT, CDR2 YNNKEL (reference sequence). The CDR3 loop is CASSQAAGGYNEQFF. The CDR3 region has the DNA TGTGCCAGCAGCCAAGCGGCGGGAGGGTACAATGAGCAGTTCTTC.

This clonotype was found a few times. The rearrangement links TRBV6-5 to TRBJ2-3; no clear D gene. CDR3 size: 14 residues. Trimming removed 0 bases from V and 2 bases from J, with 6 bases in between. CDR1 is MNHEY, CDR2 SVGAGI, per germline. CDR3 sequence (DNA): TGTGCCAGCAGTTACTCGAGCTACACAGATACGCAGTATTTT. Encoded protein: CASSYSSYTDTQYF.

The chain links TRBV12-3 or TRBV12-4 to TRBJ2-7; D may be TRBD1 (6 bases). Trimming left V 1 base short and J 1 base short, with 8 bases between. This CDR3 comprises 14 residues. The CDR3 spells CASSLVDRSYEQYF. The DNA for the CDR3 is TGTGCCAGCAGTTTAGTGGACAGATCCTACGAGCAGTACTTC.

This clonotype was counted at least ten times. This chain links TRBV6-5 with TRBJ1-5; 8 bases are a match to TRBD1. The length of the CDR3 is 15 residues. The germline V gene has CDR1 MNHEY and CDR2 SVGAGI. J was trimmed by 1 base and V by 3 bases; bases with no gene match: 2. The CDR3 bases are TGTGCCAGCAGTTATGGGACAGGAAGCAATCAGCCCCAGCATTTT. It codes for CASSYGTGSNQPQHF.

This clonotype was observed many times. The genes are TRBV27 and TRBJ2-3; D gene ambiguous. CDR1 is MNHEY and CDR2 is SMNVEV in the germline V gene (reference sequence). This CDR3 is built from 13 residues. Trimming took off 5 bases at V and 1 base at J, with 7 bases between the two ends. CDR3 nucleotide sequence: TGTGCCAGCAGTGCTAGGGGCACAGATACGCAGTATTTT. Its translation: CASSARGTDTQYF.

This chain joins TRBV7-2 and TRBJ2-7, with 10 bases identical to TRBD2. This CDR3 region has 15 residues. Germline CDR1 is SGHTA and CDR2 is FQGNSA. The junction had 8 bases not matched to a gene; V was cut back by 6 bases and J by 3 bases. CDR3 nucleotides: TGTGCCAGCAGTCTCACCACTAGCGGGAACTACGAGCAGTACTTC. It specifies CASSLTTSGNYEQYF.

This rearrangement joins TRBV28 to TRBJ2-3; TRBD2 matches at 8 bases. The CDR3 extends over 12 amino acids. Germline V gene sequence: CDR1 MDHEN, CDR2 SYDVKM. Trimming took 11 bases from V and 2 from J; bases not matched to a gene: 3. The CDR3 DNA reads as TGTGCCGGAGCGGGAGACACAGATACGCAGTATTTT. Amino acids: CAGAGDTDTQYF.

About this clonotype itself: One end of the junction does not line up with germline, which may come from a read error. V usage is TRBV20-1 and J usage is TRBJ1-2; D not resolved. The CDR3 loop spans 16 amino acids. CDR1 is DFQATT, CDR2 SNEGSKA, per germline (reference sequence). Written as DNA, the CDR3 is TGCAGTGTTAGAGTGACACGGAGACGGGGTAACTATGGCTACACCTTC. This encodes CSVRVTRRRGNYGYTF.

Only a few counts were recorded for this clonotype. CDR3 sequence reads: CASTGLQDEQYF. DNA of the CDR3: TGTGCCAGCACCGGACTTCAGGACGAGCAGTACTTC. V gene TRBV2 combines with J gene TRBJ2-7; tentatively, D is TRBD2 (5 bases). Trimming left V 7 bases short and J 5 bases short, with 12 bases between. This CDR3 is 12 amino acids long. Germline CDR1 SNHLY, CDR2 FYNNEI.

This clonotype has only a few counts. The chain has TRBV27 and TRBJ2-7, with 7 bases lining up with TRBD1. Trimming cost V 10 bases and J 6 bases; bases outside gene matches: 12. The CDR3 totals 13 residues. The germline V gene encodes CDR1 MNHEY and CDR2 SMNVEV (reference sequence). This CDR3 reads CAIRGGDRGEQYF. CDR3 DNA: TGTGCCATAAGAGGTGGGGACAGAGGCGAGCAGTACTTC.

This chain uses TRBV7-2 with TRBJ2-5, with a possible D match to TRBD2 (6 bases). V lost 1 base and J 4 bases, leaving 13 bases between the germline ends. Germline CDR1 and CDR2: SGHTA and FQGNSA. CDR3 length: 15 residues. In DNA form, the CDR3 reads TGTGCCAGCAGCTTAGGGCGGGGCTTTCCAGAGACCCAGTACTTC. Protein product: CASSLGRGFPETQYF.